This T cell receptor (beta chain) emerged from a study of T cell changes during pregnancy in multiple sclerosis (dated by TCRdb to 2018 to 2020). Notes on the research overall: In women with multiple sclerosis, the researchers looked at how the T cell repertoire shifted as pregnancy progressed.

The method was the immunoSEQ multiplex PCR assay. TCRdb provides this immuneACCESS table in a form limited to in-frame rearrangements. Some clones are lacking; in checked studies, under half of them reflect an unresolved V gene, and why the rest are absent is not known. Across this sample there are tens of thousands of clones, with 85% to 95% seen only once. The ten largest clones take up approximately 3.8% of the sample. This clone was counted a single time. Its binding antigen is unknown. There are no base qualities to consult, and no much larger clone falls within one base. The CDR3 goes from the cysteine to the phenylalanine over 15 residues. Only the CDR3 region is kept as DNA, spanning 45 bases read in frame from base 1. From a lookup of the germline V gene, CDR1 and CDR2 are SGDLS and YYNGEE. The germline V end is reduced by 3 bases and the J end by 8 bases; junction bases left unmatched: 9.

Here the sequenced sample was CD8+ T cells from peripheral blood mononuclear cells, taken in the second trimester of pregnancy. The source is a female donor with multiple sclerosis, enrolled in a pregnancy study. The chain is assembled from TRBV9 and TRBJ1-4, with 8 junctional bases fitting TRBD1. In nucleotides, the sequence is TGTGCCAGCAGCGGGACAACAGGGGGAGGAGAAAAACTGTTTTTT. Its translation reads: CASSGTTGGGEKLFF.